Described below is a single T cell receptor beta chain sequence and its context. The method was immunoSEQ multiplex PCR; TCRdb's version includes in-frame clones alone and lacks a portion of them. The sample holds about 85,000 clones, roughly 94% seen once. Trimming left V 6 bases short and J 5 bases short, with 13 bases between. This CDR3 has 13 residues. Germline V lookup: CDR1 MNHEY, CDR2 SVGAGI. This specimen belongs to a study of technical replicates of blood from a handful of donors. The genes are TRBV6-5 and TRBJ2-5, with D possibly being TRBD2 (6 bases). The sequence was obtained from a human donor in good health. The material sequenced was T cells isolated from PBMCs. The DNA for the CDR3 is TGTGCCAGCAGCCGCGGGACTCCCGAGACCCAGTACTTC. It yields the protein CASSRGTPETQYF.